These 13 T cell receptor gamma chains share one sample of origin, sequenced in a study of gamma-delta chains in newborns, infants, children. TCRdb reprocessed the reads using CATT. The sample lists around 500 gamma-chain clones, roughly 52% occurring once. Sequences were obtained from blood. These receptors all stem from a child who was a newborn, infant or young child, either healthy, febrile or measles-vaccinated (not recorded which).

This clone is large by share. Other DNA sequences in the same sample also yield this CDR3. This chain uses TRGV9 with TRGJP. The J gene, left out of TCRdb, was set here by checking the DNA against germline. V was pared by 5 bases and J by 7 bases, with 5 bases of the junction left unmatched. This CDR3 is 15 amino acids long. The germline gives CDR1 GITISATS, CDR2 ISYDGTV (reference sequence). The CDR3 reads CALWVKELGKKIKVF. CDR3 DNA sequence: TGTGCCTTGTGGGTTAAGGAGTTGGGCAAAAAAATCAAGGTATTT.

As regards this clone: A much larger clone is a single base away; this may be a read error. The CDR3 here is CATWDRRNRKLF. DNA of the CDR3: TGTGCCACCTGGGACAGGCGTAATAGGAAACTCTTT. The chain has TRGV3 and TRGJ1 or TRGJ2. Here the J gene came from matching the DNA to germline, since TCRdb omits it. Germline CDR1 reads VTNTFY; CDR2 reads YDVSTARD (reference sequence). J gave up 12 bases and V 0 bases, and 8 bases lay outside the gene matches. The CDR3 loop spans 12 amino acids.

With regard to this clone: One base away lies a much larger clone, so this may be a sequencing read error. The J segment was not called; the V segment is TRGV4. Germline V lookup: CDR1 EGSTGY, CDR2 YDSYTSSV. The CDR3 runs to 9 residues. The CDR3 protein is CAAWDPEIF. CDR3 DNA: TGTGCCGCCTGGGATCCCGAGATATTT.

CDR3 amino acids: CATWDRWDWIKTF. CDR3 sequence (DNA): TGTGCCACCTGGGACAGGTGGGATTGGATCAAGACGTTT. The chain is built from TRGV3 and TRGJP2. No J gene was available from TCRdb, and it was assigned here by a germline match of the DNA. Germline V lookup: CDR1 VTNTFY, CDR2 YDVSTARD (reference sequence). This CDR3 region has 13 residues. V lost 0 bases and J lost 8; bases outside the gene matches: 3.

With regard to this clone: The same CDR3 is also encoded by other DNA sequences in this sample. The chain recombines TRGV9 with TRGJP. The J gene was missing in TCRdb and was found by matching the end of the DNA to germline. Per germline, CDR1 GITISATS and CDR2 ISYDGTV (reference sequence). The junction had 7 bases not matched to a gene; V was cut back by 4 bases and J by 4 bases. The CDR3 length is 17 residues. In DNA form, the CDR3 reads TGTGCCTTGTGGGAAGCACCACAAGAGTTGGGCAAAAAAATCAAGGTATTT. It encodes CALWEAPQELGKKIKVF.

Comment on this clone: A much larger clone is a single base away; this may be a read error. Called V gene: TRGV9; the J gene was not called. CDR1 and CDR2 (germline): GITISATS, ISYDGTV (reference sequence). The CDR3 spans 17 residues. The CDR3 nucleotides are TGTGCCTTGTGGGAGGTGCAGGTGGAGTTGGGCAAAAAAATCGAGGTATTT. Translated, it gives CALWEVQVELGKKIEVF.

This clone has a single count. The V gene call is TRGV9, and the J gene call is absent. The CDR3 has 11 residues. Germline V gene data show CDR1 as GITISATS and CDR2 as ISYDGTV (reference sequence). CDR3 loop: CALWEMTNKLF. The CDR3 nucleotides read TGTGCCTTGTGGGAGATGACTAACAAACTATTT.

Worth noting for this clone: A much larger clonotype is one base distant, so this may be a read error. This chain uses TRGV9 with TRGJP. TCRdb does not report a J gene; here it was assigned by matching the DNA to germline references. The germline V gene has CDR1 GITISATS and CDR2 ISYDGTV (reference sequence). Trimming cost V 2 bases and J 6 bases; bases outside gene matches: 7. The CDR3 is 17 residues long. In nucleotides, the CDR3 is TGTGCCTTGTGGGAGGCCCGGCGAGAGTTGGGCAAAAAAATCAAGGTATTT. Translating gives CALWEARRELGKKIKVF.

No J gene was named, though the V gene is TRGV3. The CDR3 covers 13 residues. The germline V gene encodes CDR1 VTNTFY and CDR2 YDVSTARD (reference sequence). CDR3 loop: CATWDRIYNKKLF. CDR3 nucleotides: TGTGCCACCTGGGACAGAATTTATAATAAGAAACTATTT.

This clone was picked up a small number of times. This chain connects TRGV4 to TRGJP1. Matching the DNA to germline supplied the J gene, which TCRdb does not give. Trimming removed 11 bases from V and 0 bases from J; junction bases left unmatched: 0. The CDR3 sequence is 11 residues long. Germline lookup yields CDR1 EGSTGY and CDR2 YDSYTSSV. The CDR3 sequence: CANTTGWFKIF. The DNA for the CDR3 is TGTGCCAATACCACTGGTTGGTTCAAGATATTT.

J is TRGJ1 or TRGJ2 and V is TRGV4. The J gene, left out of TCRdb, was set here by checking the DNA against germline. CDR1 and CDR2 from the germline V gene are EGSTGY and YDSYTSSV. The CDR3 sequence is 12 residues long. Losses at the gene ends were 2 bases for V and 9 bases for J; bases not matched to a gene: 7. The CDR3 DNA sequence: TGTGCCACCTGGGATGAGAGGTGTAAGAAACTCTTT. This sequence encodes CATWDERCKKLF.

This clone was recorded once. This sequence may be a read error, since a much larger clone differs from it by one base. The same CDR3 is also encoded by other DNA sequences in this sample. The J gene has no call, while the V gene is TRGV3. Germline V gene lookup returns CDR1 VTNTFY and CDR2 YDVSTARD (reference sequence). The length of the CDR3 is 13 residues. CDR3 DNA: TGTGCCACCTGGGACAGGCATCGGTATAAGAAGCTCTTT. It codes for CATWDRHRYKKLF.

For this clone: A read error may account for a junction end that differs from germline. The CDR3: CALWDRDYYKKLF. The CDR3 coding sequence is TGTGCCTTGTGGGACCGGGATTATTACAAGAAACTCTTT. The chain recombines TRGV9 with TRGJ1 or TRGJ2. In the absence of a J gene in TCRdb, the DNA was matched to germline to assign it here. The CDR3 consists of 13 residues. CDR1 is GITISATS and CDR2 is ISYDGTV in the germline V gene (reference sequence).